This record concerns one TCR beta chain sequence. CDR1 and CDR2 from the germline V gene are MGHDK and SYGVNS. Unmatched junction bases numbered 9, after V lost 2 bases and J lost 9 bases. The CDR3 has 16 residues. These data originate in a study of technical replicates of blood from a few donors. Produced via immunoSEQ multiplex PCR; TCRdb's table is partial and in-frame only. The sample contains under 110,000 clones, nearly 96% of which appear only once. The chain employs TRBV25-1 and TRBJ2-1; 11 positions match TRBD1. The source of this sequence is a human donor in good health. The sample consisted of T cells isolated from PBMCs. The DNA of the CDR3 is TGTGCCAGCAGTGAAGAAGGACAGGGGGCCCTCGGTGAGCAGTTCTTC. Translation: CASSEEGQGALGEQFF.